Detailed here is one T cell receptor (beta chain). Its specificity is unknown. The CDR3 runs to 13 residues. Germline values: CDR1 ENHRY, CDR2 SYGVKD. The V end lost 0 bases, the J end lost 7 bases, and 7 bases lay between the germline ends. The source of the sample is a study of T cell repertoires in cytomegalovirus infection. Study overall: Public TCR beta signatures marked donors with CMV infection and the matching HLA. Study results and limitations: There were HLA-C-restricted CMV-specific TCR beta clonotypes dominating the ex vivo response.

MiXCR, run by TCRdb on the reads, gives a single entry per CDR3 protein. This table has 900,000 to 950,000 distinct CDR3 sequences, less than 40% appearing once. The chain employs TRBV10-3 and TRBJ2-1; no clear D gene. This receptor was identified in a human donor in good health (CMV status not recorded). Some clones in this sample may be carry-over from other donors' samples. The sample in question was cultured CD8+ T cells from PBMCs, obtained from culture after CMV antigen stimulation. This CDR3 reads CAISESTPNEQFF. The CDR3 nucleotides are TGTGCCATCAGTGAGTCGACGCCAAATGAGCAGTTCTTC.